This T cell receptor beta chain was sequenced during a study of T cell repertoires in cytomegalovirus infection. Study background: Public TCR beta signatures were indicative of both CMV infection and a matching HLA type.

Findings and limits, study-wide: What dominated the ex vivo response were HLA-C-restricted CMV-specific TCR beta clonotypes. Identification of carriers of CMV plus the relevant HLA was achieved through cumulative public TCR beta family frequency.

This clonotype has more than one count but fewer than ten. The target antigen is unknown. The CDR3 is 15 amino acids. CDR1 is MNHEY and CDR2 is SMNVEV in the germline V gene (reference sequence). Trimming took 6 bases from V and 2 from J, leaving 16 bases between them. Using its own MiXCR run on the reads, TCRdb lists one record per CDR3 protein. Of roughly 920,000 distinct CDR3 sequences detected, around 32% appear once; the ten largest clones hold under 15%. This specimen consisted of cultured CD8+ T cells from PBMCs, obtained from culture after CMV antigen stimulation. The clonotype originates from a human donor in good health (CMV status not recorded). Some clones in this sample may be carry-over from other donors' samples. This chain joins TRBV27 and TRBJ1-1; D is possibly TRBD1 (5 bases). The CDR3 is CASRRAGIENTEAFF. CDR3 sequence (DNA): TGTGCCAGCAGGCGAGCAGGGATCGAAAACACTGAAGCTTTCTTT.